A selection of T cell receptor beta chains follows, all from one sample in a study of shared clonotypes between healthy human individuals. The method was immunoSEQ multiplex PCR; TCRdb's version includes in-frame clones alone and lacks a portion of them. The table includes 1,500,000 or so clones, over 95% detected once. The sample comprised naive CD4+ T cells sorted from blood. The receptors were gathered from a man aged 25-45 years in good health. The conserved cysteine and the conserved F or W are not part of the CDR3 here. Clone size is shown for a subset of rows, as once, few, many or a class of expanded clone.

J gene | clone size | V gene | CDR3 protein
TRBJ2-1 | once | TRBV9 | ASSGSTADRNGGF
TRBJ2-1 | NA | TRBV2 | ASRNNEGRYNEQF
TRBJ2-5 | NA | TRBV5-4 | ASSRDSEQETQY
TRBJ2-7 | NA | TRBV27 | ASRIPGRSDEQY
TRBJ2-1 | once | TRBV5-1 | ASSLRDDEQF
TRBJ2-7 | NA | TRBV2 | ASSARGSYEQY
TRBJ2-5 | once | TRBV5-1 | ASSFLAKETQY
TRBJ1-4 | NA | TRBV18 | ASSPTNLIGSEKLF
TRBJ2-1 | once | TRBV11-2 | ASSLDRGSSKTYNEQF
TRBJ2-7 | NA | TRBV28 | ASQGYEQY
TRBJ2-2 | NA | TRBV19 | ASSISGTVNTGELF
TRBJ1-5 | NA | TRBV7-2 | ASSLDGASNQPQH
TRBJ1-1 | once | TRBV30 | AWSGQSEAF
TRBJ1-2 | NA | TRBV19 | ASSIPTGDYGYT
TRBJ1-4 | NA | TRBV7-9 | ASSLADTTGEKLF
TRBJ1-4 | NA | TRBV5-1 | ASSPGGGSNEKLF
TRBJ2-1 | NA | TRBV19 | ASSISGGSSYNEQF
TRBJ1-2 | NA | TRBV7-2 | ASSRDRNYGYT
TRBJ2-7 | once | TRBV10-1 | ASPREQY
TRBJ2-3 | NA | TRBV30 | AWSVRSTDTQY
TRBJ1-1 | NA | TRBV19 | ASSIKAPVNTEAF
TRBJ2-7 | NA | TRBV7-3 | ASSLTASYEQY
TRBJ2-6 | NA | TRBV15 | ATSRDVGSGANVLT
TRBJ1-4 | NA | TRBV19 | ASTTLPGTGATTNEKLF
TRBJ1-5 | NA | TRBV6-5 | ASSREGAAQPQH
TRBJ1-2 | once | TRBV7-9 | ASSLTQGQDAGYT
TRBJ1-4 | NA | TRBV2 | ASTSDSNNEKLF
TRBJ1-4 | NA | TRBV19 | ASSNEGMSSNEKLF
TRBJ2-2 | NA | TRBV5-5 | ASSNSGGIHTGELF
TRBJ2-1 | NA | TRBV29-1 | SGASSYNEQF
TRBJ2-4 | NA | TRBV14 | ASSQSNSSELAKNIQY
TRBJ1-5 | NA | TRBV10-1 | ASSESGGPQH
TRBJ2-1 | NA | TRBV18 | ASSPGTRNNEQF
TRBJ2-2 | NA | TRBV11-2 | ASSLGRTGELF
TRBJ2-2 | NA | TRBV5-4 | ASSTPSTSDPGELF
TRBJ1-3 | NA | TRBV5-1 | ASSQGTGENTIY
TRBJ2-7 | NA | TRBV28 | ASCEGVASSGFYEQY
TRBJ2-7 | NA | TRBV28 | ASSLVGPEQY
TRBJ1-2 | NA | TRBV6-5 | ASSPWTDPNYGYT
TRBJ2-3 | NA | TRBV7-9 | ASSLPNSRGRGGTDTQY
TRBJ2-1 | once | TRBV19 | ASSIGRGTANNEQF
TRBJ2-1 | NA | TRBV29-1 | SVLISGRVGEQF
TRBJ2-3 | NA | TRBV21-1 | ASSKLTSGSPDGTDTQY